This T cell receptor beta chain was retrieved from a study of blood T cell repertoires in COVID-19. Study as a whole: T cells, B-cell-depleted T cells, or PBMCs supplied cDNA or gDNA.

In the original processing: By means of reference gene primer amplification, nucleated cell counts were estimated. Profiling relied on immunoSEQ multiplex PCR, and the TCRdb table lists in-frame clones only, not all of them. The V and J calls and clone size come from that table; D and trimming were worked out from the DNA. The sample holds about 140,000 clones, roughly 90% seen once. CDR3 length: 15 residues. Trimming stripped 3 bases from V and 5 bases from J, with 16 bases between. Germline CDR1 is SEHNR and CDR2 is FQNEAQ (reference sequence). The specimen was peripheral blood. This chain connects TRBV7-9 to TRBJ2-5, with D possibly being TRBD2 (6 bases). This receptor was taken from a human donor with COVID-19, enrolled during active disease. The donor label of this sample is uncertain. In DNA form, the CDR3 reads TGTGCCAGCAGCTTGCTAACAGGCGGAGGGGAGACCCAGTACTTC. This codes for CASSLLTGGGETQYF.